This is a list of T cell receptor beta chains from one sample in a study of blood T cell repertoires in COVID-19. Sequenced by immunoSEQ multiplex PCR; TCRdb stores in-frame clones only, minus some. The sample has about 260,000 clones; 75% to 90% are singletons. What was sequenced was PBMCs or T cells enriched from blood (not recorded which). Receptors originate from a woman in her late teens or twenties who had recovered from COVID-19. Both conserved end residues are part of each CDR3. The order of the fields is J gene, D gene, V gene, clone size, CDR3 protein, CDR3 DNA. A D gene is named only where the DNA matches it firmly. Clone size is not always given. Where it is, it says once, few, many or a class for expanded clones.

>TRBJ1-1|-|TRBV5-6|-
CASSLVSQGNTEAFF
TGTGCCAGCAGCTTGGTGTCGCAGGGGAACACTGAAGCTTTCTTT
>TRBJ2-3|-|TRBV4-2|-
CASSQDRLGADTQYF
TGTGCCAGCAGCCAAGATAGGTTAGGGGCAGATACGCAGTATTTT
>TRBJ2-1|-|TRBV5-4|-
CASSSTGTHGIF
TGTGCCAGCAGCTCGACCGGGACTCACGGGATCTTC
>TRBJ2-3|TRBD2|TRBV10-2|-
CASRKGLAGDTQYF
TGCGCCAGCAGGAAGGGACTAGCAGGAGATACGCAGTATTTT
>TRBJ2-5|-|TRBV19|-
CASSIDSGVETQYF
TGTGCCAGTAGTATAGACTCAGGGGTAGAGACCCAGTACTTC
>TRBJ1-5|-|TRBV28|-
CASSPPLLGAGSNQPQHF
TGTGCCAGCAGTCCCCCCCTCTTGGGAGCGGGGAGCAATCAGCCCCAGCATTTT
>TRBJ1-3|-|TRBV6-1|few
CASSERGGHNSGNTIYF
TGTGCCAGCAGTGAAAGGGGGGGACATAACTCTGGAAACACCATATATTTT
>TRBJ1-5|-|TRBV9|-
CASSVGQALNQPQHF
TGTGCCAGCAGCGTAGGACAGGCCCTCAATCAGCCCCAGCATTTT
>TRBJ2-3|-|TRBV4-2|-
CASSQNPSAGGADTQYF
TGTGCCAGCAGCCAAAATCCCTCGGCAGGAGGCGCAGATACGCAGTATTTT
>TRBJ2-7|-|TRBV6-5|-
CASSYSGGRRNEQYF
TGTGCCAGCAGTTACTCTGGGGGGAGGAGGAACGAGCAGTACTTC
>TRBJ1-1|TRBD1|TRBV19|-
CASTPSGQGRTEAFF
TGTGCCAGTACCCCCTCGGGACAGGGCAGGACTGAAGCTTTCTTT
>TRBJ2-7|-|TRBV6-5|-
CASSYSSGGSGEQYF
TGTGCCAGCAGTTACTCGTCGGGGGGCTCTGGGGAGCAGTACTTC
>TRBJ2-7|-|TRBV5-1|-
CASSLRQGRYEQYF
TGCGCCAGCAGCTTAAGGCAGGGGCGCTACGAGCAGTACTTC
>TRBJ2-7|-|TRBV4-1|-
CASSNDLGGLYEQYF
TGCGCCAGCAGCAACGACTTGGGGGGACTTTACGAGCAGTACTTC
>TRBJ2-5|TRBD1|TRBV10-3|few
CAAHPTGGSYQETQYF
TGTGCCGCACACCCCACAGGGGGTTCGTACCAAGAGACCCAGTACTTC
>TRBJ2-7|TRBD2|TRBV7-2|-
CASSTTSGGSSYEQYF
TGTGCCAGCAGCACTACTAGCGGGGGAAGCTCCTACGAGCAGTACTTC
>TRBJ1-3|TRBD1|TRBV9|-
CASSARDRVGNTIYF
TGTGCCAGCAGCGCCCGGGACAGGGTAGGCAACACCATATATTTT
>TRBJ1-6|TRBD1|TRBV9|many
CASSVGSGGGHNSPLHF
TGTGCCAGCAGCGTAGGGTCAGGGGGCGGGCATAATTCACCCCTCCACTTT
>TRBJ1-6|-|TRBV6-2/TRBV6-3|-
CASSVKPPSSYNSPLHF
TGTGCCAGCAGTGTCAAGCCGCCGAGCTCCTATAATTCACCCCTCCACTTT
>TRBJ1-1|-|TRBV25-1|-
CASSPPGTKFTFTEAFF
TGTGCCAGCAGTCCCCCGGGAACGAAATTCACCTTCACTGAAGCTTTCTTT
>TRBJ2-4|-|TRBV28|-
CASSFVEAKNIQYF
TGTGCCAGCAGTTTCGTAGAAGCCAAAAACATTCAGTACTTC
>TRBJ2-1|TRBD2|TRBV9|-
CASSAGTSYYNEQFF
TGTGCCAGCAGCGCCGGGACTAGCTACTACAATGAGCAGTTCTTC
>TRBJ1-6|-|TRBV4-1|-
CASSQPIAGKFNSPLHF
TGCGCCAGCAGCCAACCCATAGCAGGGAAATTTAATTCACCCCTCCACTTT
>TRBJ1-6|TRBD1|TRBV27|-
CASSWTGESTPLHF
TGTGCCAGCAGTTGGACAGGGGAATCGACACCCCTCCACTTT
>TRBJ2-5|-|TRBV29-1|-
CSVEDPLRGKTQYF
TGCAGCGTTGAAGATCCCCTACGCGGCAAGACCCAGTACTTC
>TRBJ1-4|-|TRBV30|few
CAWSSGMEEKLFF
TGTGCCTGGAGTTCGGGGATGGAGGAAAAACTGTTTTTT
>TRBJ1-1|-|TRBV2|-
CASRRTEAFF
TGTGCCAGCAGGAGGACTGAAGCTTTCTTT